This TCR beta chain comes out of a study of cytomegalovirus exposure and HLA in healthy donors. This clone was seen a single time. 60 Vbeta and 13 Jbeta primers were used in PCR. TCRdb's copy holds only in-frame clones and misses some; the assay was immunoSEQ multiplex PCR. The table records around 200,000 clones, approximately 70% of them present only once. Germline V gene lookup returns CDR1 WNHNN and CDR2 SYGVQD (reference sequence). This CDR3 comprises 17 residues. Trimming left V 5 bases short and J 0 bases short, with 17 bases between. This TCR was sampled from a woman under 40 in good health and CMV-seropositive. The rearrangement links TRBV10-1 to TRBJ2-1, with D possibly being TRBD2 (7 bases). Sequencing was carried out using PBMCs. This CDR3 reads CASSTGAGAASYNEQFF. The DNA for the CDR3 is TGCGCCAGCAGTACCGGGGCGGGGGCAGCCTCCTACAATGAGCAGTTCTTC.